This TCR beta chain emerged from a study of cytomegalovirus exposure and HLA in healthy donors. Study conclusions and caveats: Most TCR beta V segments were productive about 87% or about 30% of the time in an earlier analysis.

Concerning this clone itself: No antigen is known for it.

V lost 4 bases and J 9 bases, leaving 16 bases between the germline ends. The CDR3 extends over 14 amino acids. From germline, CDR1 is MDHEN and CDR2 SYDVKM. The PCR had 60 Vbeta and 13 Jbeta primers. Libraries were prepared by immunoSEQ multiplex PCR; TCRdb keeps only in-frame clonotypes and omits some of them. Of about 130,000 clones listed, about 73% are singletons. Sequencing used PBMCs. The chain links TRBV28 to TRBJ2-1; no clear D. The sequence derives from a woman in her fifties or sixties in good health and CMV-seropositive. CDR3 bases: TGTGCCAGCAGTTCTAGAAACCCCTCGGGTGAGCAGTTCTTC. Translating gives CASSSRNPSGEQFF.